This T cell receptor beta chain was captured in a study of T cell responses to AZD1222 COVID-19 vaccine. Notes on this clone: What it binds is unknown.

V was pared by 8 bases and J by 5 bases, with 15 bases between. The CDR3 sequence is 13 residues long. Sequenced by immunoSEQ multiplex PCR; TCRdb stores in-frame clones only, minus some. The sample has under 150,000 clones, around 90% seen once. Study conclusions and caveats: Researchers took repertoire samples only after the peak T cell response had come. Females outnumbered males among donors, who were mostly white British; clonal diversity was possibly underestimated.

This receptor was obtained from an adult in good health. The rearrangement uses TRBV12-3 or TRBV12-4 and TRBJ1-2, with D perhaps TRBD1 (6 bases). Sequencing used peripheral blood, obtained on day 0 of AZD1222 vaccination. The CDR3 bases are TGTGCCAGCGCAACCACAGGGTTATATGGCTACACCTTC. Translating gives CASATTGLYGYTF.